This T cell receptor beta chain emerged from a study of regulatory T cells in long-lasting Graves disease. Time point: newly diagnosed GD, antithyroid drugs for less than 3 months. The TCR library was made from RNA extracted from PBMCs. TCR beta libraries were built with iRepertoire HTBI primers and Arm-PCR of CDR3 regions. From the multiplex PCR reads, TCRdb called clonotypes with MiXCR, one entry per CDR3 protein. The sample carries around 420,000 distinct CDR3 sequences, 15% recorded once. V lost 4 bases, J lost 5 bases, and 8 bases stayed unmatched. In germline, CDR1 is SGHKS, CDR2 YYEKEE (reference sequence). This CDR3 is built from 15 residues. This clonotype was picked up many times. This sample was also put to use in a study of T cells in Graves' hyperthyroidism and ophthalmopathy. According to that study: When ophthalmopathy did not progress within 18 months, Graves' hyperthyroidism was considered stable. Researchers ran a first-round RT-PCR on the TCR CDR3 using the HTBI primer set.

The source is a woman aged 35 to 49 with Graves disease. This sample comprised peripheral blood mononuclear cells (PBMCs), obtained at new diagnosis, from a patient treated with antithyroid drugs. The gene calls are TRBV5-5 and TRBJ2-1; the match to TRBD2 covers 8 bases. The chain's CDR3 is CASSPQLADHNEQFF. The CDR3 nucleotides read TGTGCCAGCAGCCCCCAACTAGCGGACCACAATGAGCAGTTCTTC.